This T cell receptor beta chain stems from a study of T cells after yellow fever vaccination. Overall study context: Fractions containing few cells were prepared with SMART-Seq v4 Ultra Low Input.

Template switching with 5'RACE generated the TCR cDNA and added a universal primer site and UMIs. TCRdb ran MiXCR on the 5' RACE reads and lists one entry per CDR3 protein. Of more than 300,000 distinct CDR3 sequences listed, around 6.8% are singletons. There are a few counts of this clonotype. CDR1 is WNHNN, CDR2 SYGVQD, per germline (reference sequence). The CDR3 is 16 residues long. The trim removed 0 bases at V and 2 bases at J, leaving 3 bases unmatched. This material consisted of PBMCs, taken roughly 45 days after the first yellow fever vaccination. The source is a man between 18 and 29 years old who received the YFV17D yellow fever vaccine. The chain uses TRBV10-1 and TRBJ2-3; 9 bases match TRBD2. CDR3: CASSESSGGNTDTQYF. The CDR3 region has the DNA TGCGCCAGCAGTGAGTCGAGCGGGGGGAACACAGATACGCAGTATTTT.